The T cell receptor (beta chain) under discussion was sequenced for a study of blood T cell repertoires in COVID-19. Study overall: Researchers got acute and convalescent COVID-19 samples from the United States, Italy and Spain. The cDNA or gDNA used as material had been derived from T cells, B-cell-depleted T cells, or PBMCs.

Germline-derived CDR1 and CDR2 are GTSNPN and SVGIG (reference sequence). This CDR3 has 12 residues. The V segment lost 8 bases and the J segment 4 bases; nucleotides outside the gene matches: 7. TCRdb's copy holds only in-frame clones and misses some; the assay was immunoSEQ multiplex PCR. Seen here are 120,000 to 150,000 clones, 70% to 90% observed once, and the top ten hold around 6.5%. Participant-reported clinical history was the basis for cohort assignment. Donors in Cohort 3 counted as recovered after two negative PCRs, clearance, or symptom resolution. This TCR was sampled from a woman aged 40 to 50 who had recovered from COVID-19. The sample comprised PBMCs or T cells enriched from blood (not recorded which). V is TRBV30 and J is TRBJ2-7; 8 bases map to TRBD2. CDR3 residues: CARAGVGYEQYF. The CDR3 DNA reads TGTGCCCGAGCGGGGGTCGGGTACGAGCAGTACTTC.